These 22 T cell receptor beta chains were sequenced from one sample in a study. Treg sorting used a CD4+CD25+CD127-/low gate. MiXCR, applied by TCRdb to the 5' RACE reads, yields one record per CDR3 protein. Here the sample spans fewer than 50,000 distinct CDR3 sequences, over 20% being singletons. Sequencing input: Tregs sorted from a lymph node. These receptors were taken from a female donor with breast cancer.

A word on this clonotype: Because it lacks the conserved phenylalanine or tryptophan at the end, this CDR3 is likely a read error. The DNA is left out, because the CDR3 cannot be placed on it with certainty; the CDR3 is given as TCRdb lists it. CDR3: CASSLDRVPNTEAFL. The V call is TRBV7-3, the J call TRBJ1-1. Germline CDR1 SGHTA, CDR2 FQGTGA. Inclusive of both ends, the CDR3 amounts to 15 amino acids.

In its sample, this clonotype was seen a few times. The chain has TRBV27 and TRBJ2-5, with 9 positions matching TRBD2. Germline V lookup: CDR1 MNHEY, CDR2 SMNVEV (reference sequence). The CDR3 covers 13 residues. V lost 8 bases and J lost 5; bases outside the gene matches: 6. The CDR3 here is CASGGAGGETQYF. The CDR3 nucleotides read TGTGCCAGCGGGGGTGCGGGGGGGGAGACCCAGTACTTC.

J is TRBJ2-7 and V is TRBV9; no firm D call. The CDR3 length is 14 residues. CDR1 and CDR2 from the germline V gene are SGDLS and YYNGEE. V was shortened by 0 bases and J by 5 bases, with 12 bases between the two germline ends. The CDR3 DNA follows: TGTGCCAGCAGCGTAGCCGGCTCGAGTAACGAGCAGTACTTC. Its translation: CASSVAGSSNEQYF.

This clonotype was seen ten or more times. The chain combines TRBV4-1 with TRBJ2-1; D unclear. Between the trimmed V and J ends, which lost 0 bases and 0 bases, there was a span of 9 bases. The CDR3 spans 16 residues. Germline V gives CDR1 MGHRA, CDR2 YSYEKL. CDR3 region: CASSQDTSSSYNEQFF. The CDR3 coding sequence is TGCGCCAGCAGCCAAGACACCTCCAGCTCCTACAATGAGCAGTTCTTC.

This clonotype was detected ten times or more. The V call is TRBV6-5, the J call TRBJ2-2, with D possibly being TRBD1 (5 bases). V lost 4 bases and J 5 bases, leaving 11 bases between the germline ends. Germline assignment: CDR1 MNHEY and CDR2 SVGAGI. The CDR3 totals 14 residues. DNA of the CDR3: TGTGCCAGCAGTTGGCAGGGTCGAACCGGGGAGCTGTTTTTT. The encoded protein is CASSWQGRTGELFF.

The chain's CDR3 is CASSRTGKDEQFF. CDR3 bases: TGTGCCAGCAGCCGGACAGGGAAGGATGAGCAGTTCTTC. This chain connects TRBV7-9 to TRBJ2-1, with 8 bases aligning to TRBD1. V was pared by 5 bases and J by 8 bases, with 5 bases of the junction left unmatched. The CDR3 length is 13 residues. Germline values: CDR1 SEHNR, CDR2 FQNEAQ (reference sequence).

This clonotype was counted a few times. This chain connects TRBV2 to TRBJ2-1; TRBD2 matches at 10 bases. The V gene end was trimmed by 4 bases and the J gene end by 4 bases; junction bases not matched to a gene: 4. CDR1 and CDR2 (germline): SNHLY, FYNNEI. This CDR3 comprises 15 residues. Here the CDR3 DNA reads TGTGCCAGCAGTGTGGCTAGCGGGAGTTACAATGAGCAGTTCTTC. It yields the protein CASSVASGSYNEQFF.

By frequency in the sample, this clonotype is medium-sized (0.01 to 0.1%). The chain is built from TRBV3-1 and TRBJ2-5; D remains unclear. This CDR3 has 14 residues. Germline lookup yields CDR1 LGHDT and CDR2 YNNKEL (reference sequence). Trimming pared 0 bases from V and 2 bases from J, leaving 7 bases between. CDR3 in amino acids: CASSQDFLQETQYF. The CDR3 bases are TGTGCCAGCAGCCAAGACTTCTTGCAAGAGACCCAGTACTTC.

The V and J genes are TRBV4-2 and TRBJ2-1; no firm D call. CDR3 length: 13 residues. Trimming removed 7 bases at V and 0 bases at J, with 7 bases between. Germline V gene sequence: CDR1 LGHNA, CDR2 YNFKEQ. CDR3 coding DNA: TGTGCCAGCACGTCCCGCTCCTACAATGAGCAGTTCTTC. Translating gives CASTSRSYNEQFF.

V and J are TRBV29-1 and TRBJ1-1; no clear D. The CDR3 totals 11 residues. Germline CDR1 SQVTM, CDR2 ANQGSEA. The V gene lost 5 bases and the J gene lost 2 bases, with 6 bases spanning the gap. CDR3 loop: CSVYINTEAFF. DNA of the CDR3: TGCAGCGTTTACATCAACACTGAAGCTTTCTTT.

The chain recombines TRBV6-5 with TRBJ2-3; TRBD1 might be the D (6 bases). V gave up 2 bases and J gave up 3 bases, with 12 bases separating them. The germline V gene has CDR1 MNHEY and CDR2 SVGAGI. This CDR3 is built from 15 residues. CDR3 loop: CASSYEGHSTDTQYF. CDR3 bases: TGTGCCAGCAGTTACGAGGGACACTCGACAGATACGCAGTATTTT.

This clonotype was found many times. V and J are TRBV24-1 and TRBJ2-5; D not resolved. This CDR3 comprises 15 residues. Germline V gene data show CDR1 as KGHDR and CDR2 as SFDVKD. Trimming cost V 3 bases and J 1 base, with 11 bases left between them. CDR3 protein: CATSDSWGSQETQYF. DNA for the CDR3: TGTGCCACCAGTGATAGTTGGGGTTCCCAAGAGACCCAGTACTTC.

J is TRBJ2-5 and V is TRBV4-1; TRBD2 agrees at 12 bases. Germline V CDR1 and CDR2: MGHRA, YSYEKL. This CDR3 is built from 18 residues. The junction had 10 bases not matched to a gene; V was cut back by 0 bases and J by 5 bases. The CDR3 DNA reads TGCGCCAGCAGCCAAGAGAGGCCTAGCGGGAGGGCCAGGGAGACCCAGTACTTC. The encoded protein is CASSQERPSGRARETQYF.

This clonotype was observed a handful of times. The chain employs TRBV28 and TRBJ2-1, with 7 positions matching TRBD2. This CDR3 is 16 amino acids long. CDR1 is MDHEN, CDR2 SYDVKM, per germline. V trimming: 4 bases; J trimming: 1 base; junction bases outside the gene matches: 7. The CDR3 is CASSSWEGGSYNEQFF. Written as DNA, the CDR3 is TGTGCCAGCAGTTCGTGGGAGGGCGGATCCTACAATGAGCAGTTCTTC.

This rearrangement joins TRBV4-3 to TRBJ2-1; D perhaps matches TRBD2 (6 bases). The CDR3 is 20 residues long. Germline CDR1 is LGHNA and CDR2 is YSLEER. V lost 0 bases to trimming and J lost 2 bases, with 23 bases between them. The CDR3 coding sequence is TGCGCCAGCAGCCAAGAGTGGGTAACTAGCATTCGCTTTACCTACAATGAGCAGTTCTTC. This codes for CASSQEWVTSIRFTYNEQFF.

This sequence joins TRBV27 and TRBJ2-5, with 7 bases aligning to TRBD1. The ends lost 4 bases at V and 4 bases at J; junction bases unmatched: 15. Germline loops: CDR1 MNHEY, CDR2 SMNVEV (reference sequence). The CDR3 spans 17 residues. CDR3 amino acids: CASSSYPTGVFGETQYF. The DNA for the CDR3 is TGTGCCAGCAGTTCATACCCCACAGGGGTTTTCGGAGAGACCCAGTACTTC.

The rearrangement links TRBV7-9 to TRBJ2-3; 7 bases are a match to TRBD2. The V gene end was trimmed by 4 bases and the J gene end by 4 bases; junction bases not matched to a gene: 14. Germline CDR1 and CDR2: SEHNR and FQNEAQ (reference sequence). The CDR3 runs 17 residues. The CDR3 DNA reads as TGTGCCAGCAGCTCACCCTCGGCGGGAGTTAGTCCAGATACGCAGTATTTT. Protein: CASSSPSAGVSPDTQYF.

CDR3 nucleotides: TGTGCCAGCATACGTCCGCCCGGGGAGCTGTTTTTT. It translates to CASIRPPGELFF. The rearrangement links TRBV2 to TRBJ2-2, with unresolved D. The CDR3 has 12 amino acids. Germline V gives CDR1 SNHLY, CDR2 FYNNEI. V was clipped by 7 bases and J by 6 bases, with 9 bases between them.

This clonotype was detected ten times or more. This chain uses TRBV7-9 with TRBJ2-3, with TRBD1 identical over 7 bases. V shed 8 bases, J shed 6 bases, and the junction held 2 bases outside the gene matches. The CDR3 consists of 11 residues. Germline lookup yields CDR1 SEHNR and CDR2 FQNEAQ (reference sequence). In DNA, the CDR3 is TGTGCCAGCCCCAGGGGGGATACGCAGTATTTT. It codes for CASPRGDTQYF.

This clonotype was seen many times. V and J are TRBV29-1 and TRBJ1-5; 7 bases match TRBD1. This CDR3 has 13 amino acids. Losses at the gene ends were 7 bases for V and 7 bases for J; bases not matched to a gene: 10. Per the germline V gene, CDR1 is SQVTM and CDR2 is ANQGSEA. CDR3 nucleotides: TGCAGCGCCGCGACAGGGCTGGAGCAGCCCCAGCATTTT. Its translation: CSAATGLEQPQHF.

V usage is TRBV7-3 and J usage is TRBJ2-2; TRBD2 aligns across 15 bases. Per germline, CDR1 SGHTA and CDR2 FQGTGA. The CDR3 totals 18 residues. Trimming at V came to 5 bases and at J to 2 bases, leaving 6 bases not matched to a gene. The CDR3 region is CASSPWTSGGANTGELFF. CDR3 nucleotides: TGTGCCAGCAGCCCCTGGACTAGCGGGGGGGCCAACACCGGGGAGCTGTTTTTT.

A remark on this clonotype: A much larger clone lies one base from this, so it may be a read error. The CDR3 DNA reads as TGCGCCAGCAGCGTGGGGGGATCCTACGAGCAGTACTTC. This gives the protein CASSVGGSYEQYF. J is TRBJ2-7 and V is TRBV5-1; weak D call: TRBD2 (6 bases). Germline assignment: CDR1 SGHRS and CDR2 YFSETQ. The CDR3 is 13 residues long. V lost 4 bases, J lost 1 base, and 9 bases lay in between.